This T cell receptor (beta chain) was found in a study of cytomegalovirus exposure and HLA in healthy donors. Points on this clone: The same CDR3 arises from other DNA sequences in this sample as well.

Germline assignment: CDR1 MNHEY and CDR2 SMNVEV (reference sequence). V dropped 3 bases and J dropped 0 bases, with 9 bases sitting between them. The CDR3 contains 14 residues. The PCR ran on 60 Vbeta and 13 Jbeta primers. Measured with immunoSEQ multiplex PCR; TCRdb has only the in-frame clones, and not every one. The table lists about 95,000 clones, around 75% of them singletons. V and J are TRBV27 and TRBJ2-7, with D perhaps matching TRBD1 (6 bases). The sample was PBMCs. This sequence was found in a man aged 18 to 29 in good health and CMV-seropositive. CDR3 DNA sequence: TGTGCCAGCAGTTTCCAGGGGAGCTCCTACGAGCAGTACTTC. It translates to CASSFQGSSYEQYF.